This TCR beta chain was found in a study of tumor-infiltrating lymphocytes in primary liver carcinoma. Alongside blood RNA obtained from unsorted whole blood, germline DNA was also extracted. Regarding this clonotype: A much bigger clone sits one base away, suggesting this may be a read error. Without the conserved terminal phenylalanine or tryptophan, this CDR3 likely stems from a read error.

V lost 1 base, J lost 10 bases, and 8 bases lay in between. Germline CDR1 and CDR2: SGHAT and FQNNGV. CDR3 size: 12 residues. TCR beta cDNA was reverse-transcribed from approximately 0.45 ug of total RNA. The reaction used a constant-region primer and ProtoScript II reverse transcriptase. Libraries of TCR beta came from three nested multiplex PCR rounds with slightly modified ARM-PCR. Researchers ran the first two PCR rounds for around 10 cycles each with TRBV1-TRBV30 forward primers and a C-beta reverse primer. Each CDR3 protein gets one entry after TCRdb re-called the multiplex PCR reads with MiXCR. Among approximately 300,000 distinct CDR3 sequences listed, 60% to 80% were seen once.

The chain combines TRBV11-2 with TRBJ2-1; D call uncertain. The TCR sequence derives from a man aged 35-49 years with primary liver carcinoma and hepatitis B virus infection. The specimen was peripheral blood. This chain's CDR3 is CASSLVGLEQFS. Written as DNA, the CDR3 is TGTGCCAGCAGCTTAGTGGGGTTAGAGCAGTTCTCC.